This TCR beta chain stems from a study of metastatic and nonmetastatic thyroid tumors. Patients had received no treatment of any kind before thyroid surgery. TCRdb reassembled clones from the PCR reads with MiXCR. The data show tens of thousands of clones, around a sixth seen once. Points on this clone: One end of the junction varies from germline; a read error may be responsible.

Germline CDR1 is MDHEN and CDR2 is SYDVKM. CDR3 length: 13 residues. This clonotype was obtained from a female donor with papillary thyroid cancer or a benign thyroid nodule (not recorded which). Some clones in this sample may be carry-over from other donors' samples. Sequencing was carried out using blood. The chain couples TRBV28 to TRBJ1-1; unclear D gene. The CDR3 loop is CARSFSGNTEAFF. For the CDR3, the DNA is TGTGCCAGAAGTTTCTCAGGGAACACTGAAGCTTTCTTT. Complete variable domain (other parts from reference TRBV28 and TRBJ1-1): DVKVTQSSRYLVKRTGEKVFLECVQDMDHENMFWYRQDPGLGLRLIYFSYDVKMKEKGDIPEGYSVSREKKERFSLILESASTNQTSMYLCARSFSGNTEAFFGQGTRLTVV.